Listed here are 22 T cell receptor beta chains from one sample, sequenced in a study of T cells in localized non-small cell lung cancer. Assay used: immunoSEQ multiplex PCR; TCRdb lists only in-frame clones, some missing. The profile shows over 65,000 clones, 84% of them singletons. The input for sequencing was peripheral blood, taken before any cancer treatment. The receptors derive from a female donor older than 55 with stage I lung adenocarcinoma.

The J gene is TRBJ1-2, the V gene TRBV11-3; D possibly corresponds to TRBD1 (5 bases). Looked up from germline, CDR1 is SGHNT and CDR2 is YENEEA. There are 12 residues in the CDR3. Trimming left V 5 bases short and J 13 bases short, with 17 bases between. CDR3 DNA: TGTGCCAGCAGCGAAGGGACGGTGCAGTGCACCTTC. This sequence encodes CASSEGTVQCTF.

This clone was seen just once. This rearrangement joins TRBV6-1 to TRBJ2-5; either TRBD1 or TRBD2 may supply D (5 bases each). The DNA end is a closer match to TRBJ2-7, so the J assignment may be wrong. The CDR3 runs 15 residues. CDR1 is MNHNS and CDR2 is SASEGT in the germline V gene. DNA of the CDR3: TGTGCCAGCATCTCAGAGGGGTACTACGCCTACGAGCAGTACTTC. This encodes CASISEGYYAYEQYF.

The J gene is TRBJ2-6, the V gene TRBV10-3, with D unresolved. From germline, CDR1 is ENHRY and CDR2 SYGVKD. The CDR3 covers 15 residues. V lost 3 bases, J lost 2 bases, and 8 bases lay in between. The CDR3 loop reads CAISDVGTGANVLTF. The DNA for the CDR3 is TGTGCCATCAGTGATGTGGGGACTGGGGCCAACGTCCTGACTTTC.

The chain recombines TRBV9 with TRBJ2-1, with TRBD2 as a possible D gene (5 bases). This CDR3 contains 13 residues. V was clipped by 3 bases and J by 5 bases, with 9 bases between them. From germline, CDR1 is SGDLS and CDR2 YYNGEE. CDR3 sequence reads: CASSGPGDNEQFF. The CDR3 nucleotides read TGTGCCAGCAGCGGGCCCGGGGACAATGAGCAGTTCTTC.

The CDR3: CASSLEGTNDSPLHF. In DNA, the CDR3 is TGTGCCAGCAGTCTTGAGGGGACAAACGATTCACCCCTCCACTTT. This chain links TRBV2 with TRBJ1-6; a possible D gene is TRBD1 (6 bases). Germline CDR1 is SNHLY and CDR2 is FYNNEI. V was cut by 5 bases and J by 8 bases, with 16 bases left in between. The CDR3 length is 15 residues. Combining the CDR3 with reference TRBV2 and TRBJ1-6 gives the whole variable domain EPEVTQTPSHQVTQMGQEVILRCVPISNHLYFYWYRQILGQKVEFLVSFYNNEISEKSEIFDDQFSVERPDGSNFTLKIRSTKLEDSAMYFCASSLEGTNDSPLHFGNGTRLTVT.

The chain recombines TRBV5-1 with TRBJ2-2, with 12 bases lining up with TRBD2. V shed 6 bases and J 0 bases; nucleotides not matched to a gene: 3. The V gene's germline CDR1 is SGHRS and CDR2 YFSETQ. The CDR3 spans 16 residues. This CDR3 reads CASNGLAGTNTGELFF. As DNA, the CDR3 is TGCGCCAGCAACGGACTAGCGGGAACGAACACCGGGGAGCTGTTTTTT.

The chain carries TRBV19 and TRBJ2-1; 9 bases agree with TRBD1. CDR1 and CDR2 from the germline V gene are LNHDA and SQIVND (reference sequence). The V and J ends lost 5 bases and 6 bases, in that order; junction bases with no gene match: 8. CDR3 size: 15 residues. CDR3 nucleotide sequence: TGTGCCAGTAGTTCGGGACAGGGCCCGTTCAATGAGCAGTTCTTC. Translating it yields CASSSGQGPFNEQFF.

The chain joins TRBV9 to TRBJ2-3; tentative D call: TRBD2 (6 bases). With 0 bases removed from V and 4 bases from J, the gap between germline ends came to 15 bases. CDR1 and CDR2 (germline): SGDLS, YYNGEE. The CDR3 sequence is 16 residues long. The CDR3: CASSVVANPSADTQYF. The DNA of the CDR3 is TGTGCCAGCAGCGTAGTGGCCAACCCTAGCGCAGATACGCAGTATTTT.

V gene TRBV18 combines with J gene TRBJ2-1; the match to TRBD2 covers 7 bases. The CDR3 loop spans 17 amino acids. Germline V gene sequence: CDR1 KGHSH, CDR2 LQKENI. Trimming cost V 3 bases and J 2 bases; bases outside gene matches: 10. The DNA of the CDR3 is TGTGCCAGCTCACCCCCGGGGGTGGGGGGGGCCTACAATGAGCAGTTCTTC. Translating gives CASSPPGVGGAYNEQFF. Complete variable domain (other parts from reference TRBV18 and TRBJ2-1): NAGVMQNPRHLVRRRGQEARLRCSPMKGHSHVYWYRQLPEEGLKFMVYLQKENIIDESGMPKERFSAEFPKEGPSILRIQQVVRGDSAAYFCASSPPGVGGAYNEQFFGPGTRLTVL.

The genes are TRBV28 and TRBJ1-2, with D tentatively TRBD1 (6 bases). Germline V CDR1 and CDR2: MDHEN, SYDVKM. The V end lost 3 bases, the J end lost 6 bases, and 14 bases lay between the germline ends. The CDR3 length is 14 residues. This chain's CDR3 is CASSFPGARHGYTF. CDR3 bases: TGTGCCAGCAGTTTCCCAGGGGCGAGGCATGGCTACACCTTC.

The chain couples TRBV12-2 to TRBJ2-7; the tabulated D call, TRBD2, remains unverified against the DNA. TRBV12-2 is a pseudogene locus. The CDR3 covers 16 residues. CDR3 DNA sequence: TGTGCAAGCCGGTGGGAGGTCAGGACTCTCTCCTACGAGCAGTACTTC. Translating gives CASRWEVRTLSYEQYF.

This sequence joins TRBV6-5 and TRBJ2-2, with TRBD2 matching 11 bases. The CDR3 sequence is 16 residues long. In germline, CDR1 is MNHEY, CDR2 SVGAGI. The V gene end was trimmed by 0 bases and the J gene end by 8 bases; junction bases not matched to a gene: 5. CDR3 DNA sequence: TGTGCCAGCAGTTACTCCATTACTAGCGGGAGTGGGGAGCTGTTTTTT. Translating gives CASSYSITSGSGELFF.

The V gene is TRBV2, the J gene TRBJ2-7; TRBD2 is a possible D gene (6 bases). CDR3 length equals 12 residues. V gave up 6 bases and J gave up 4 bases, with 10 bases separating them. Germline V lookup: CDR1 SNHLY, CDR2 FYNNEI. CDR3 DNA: TGTGCCAGCAGCGCCGGGAGATACGAGCAGTACTTC. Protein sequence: CASSAGRYEQYF.

In DNA, the CDR3 is TGTGCCAGCAGCTTCGACTCCGGGACAGGGTGGCCTGGCTACACCTTC. Translation gives CASSFDSGTGWPGYTF. This chain connects TRBV5-6 to TRBJ1-2, with 9 bases matching TRBD1. The V and J ends lost 2 bases and 7 bases, in that order; junction bases with no gene match: 12. Germline CDR1 and CDR2: SGHDT and YYEEEE. This CDR3 has 16 residues.

The CDR3 region has the DNA TGTGCCAGCAGAACCTCGGGACTCCCCTCCTACAATGAGCAGTTCTTC. As protein: CASRTSGLPSYNEQFF. The chain has TRBV28 and TRBJ2-1; possibly TRBD2 for D (6 bases). Germline V gives CDR1 MDHEN, CDR2 SYDVKM. Between the trimmed V and J ends, which lost 6 bases and 0 bases, there was a span of 15 bases. CDR3 length: 16 residues.

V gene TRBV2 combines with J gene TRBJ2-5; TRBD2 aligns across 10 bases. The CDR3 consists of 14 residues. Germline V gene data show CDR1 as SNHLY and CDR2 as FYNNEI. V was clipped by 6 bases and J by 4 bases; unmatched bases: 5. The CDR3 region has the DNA TGTGCCAGCAGGAGCGGGGGGGCAGGAGAGACCCAGTACTTC. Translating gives CASRSGGAGETQYF.

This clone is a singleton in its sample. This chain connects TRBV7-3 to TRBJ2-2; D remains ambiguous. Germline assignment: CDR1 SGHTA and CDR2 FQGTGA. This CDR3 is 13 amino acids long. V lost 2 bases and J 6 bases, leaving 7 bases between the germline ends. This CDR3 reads CASSLYNSGELFF. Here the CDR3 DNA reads TGTGCCAGCAGCTTATACAATTCCGGGGAGCTGTTTTTT.

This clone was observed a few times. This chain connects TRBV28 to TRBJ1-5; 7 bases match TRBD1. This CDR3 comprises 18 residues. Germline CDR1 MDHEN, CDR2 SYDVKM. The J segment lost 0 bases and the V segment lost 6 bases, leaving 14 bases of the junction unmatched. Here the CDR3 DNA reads TGTGCCAGCAGCCTGCCCGGGACAGATTTTAATAGCAATCAGCCCCAGCATTTT. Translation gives CASSLPGTDFNSNQPQHF.

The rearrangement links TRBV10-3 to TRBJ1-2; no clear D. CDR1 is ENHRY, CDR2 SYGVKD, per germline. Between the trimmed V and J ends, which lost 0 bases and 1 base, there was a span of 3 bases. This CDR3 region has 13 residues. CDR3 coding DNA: TGTGCCATCAGTGAGTCGGGTAACTATGGCTACACCTTC. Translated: CAISESGNYGYTF.

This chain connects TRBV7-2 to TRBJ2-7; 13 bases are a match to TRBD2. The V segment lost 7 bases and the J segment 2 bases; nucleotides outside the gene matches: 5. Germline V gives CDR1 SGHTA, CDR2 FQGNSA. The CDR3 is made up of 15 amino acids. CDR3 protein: CASTRTSGGTYEQYF. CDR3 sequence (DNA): TGTGCCAGCACCAGGACTAGCGGGGGAACCTACGAGCAGTACTTC.

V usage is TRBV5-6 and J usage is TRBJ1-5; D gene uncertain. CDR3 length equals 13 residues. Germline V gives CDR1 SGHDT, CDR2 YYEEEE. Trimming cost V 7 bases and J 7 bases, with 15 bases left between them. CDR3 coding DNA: TGTGCCAGCTCCTTGGCAGTTACACAGCCCCAGCATTTT. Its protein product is CASSLAVTQPQHF.

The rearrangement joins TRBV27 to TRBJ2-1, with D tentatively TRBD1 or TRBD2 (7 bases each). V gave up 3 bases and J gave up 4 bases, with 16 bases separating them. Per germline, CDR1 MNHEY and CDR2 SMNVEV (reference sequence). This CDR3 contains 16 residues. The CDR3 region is CASSFSSQGGYNEQFF. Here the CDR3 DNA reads TGTGCCAGCAGTTTCTCGAGCCAGGGGGGGTACAATGAGCAGTTCTTC.